This T cell receptor beta chain is drawn from a study of T-cell reconstitution after alpha-beta-depleted transplantation in children. This CDR3 is 17 amino acids long. Germline V gene lookup returns CDR1 SQVTM and CDR2 ANQGSEA. Unmatched junction bases numbered 8, after V lost 1 base and J lost 4 bases. TCRbeta library construction was performed incorporating unique molecular identifiers. TCRdb re-derived calls from the PCR reads in MiXCR, one entry per CDR3 protein. The table shows nearly 550,000 distinct CDR3 sequences, with around 19% occurring only once. The chain combines TRBV29-1 with TRBJ2-1; 12 bases are a match to TRBD2. This receptor was obtained from a human donor who donated a stem cell graft to a child with acute lymphoblastic leukemia. The sequences come from PBMCs from the stem cell graft donor, collected from the stem cell graft. The DNA of the CDR3 is TGCAGCGTTGAAGGGCCTAGCGGGAGGGCCGTATACAATGAGCAGTTCTTC. It yields the protein CSVEGPSGRAVYNEQFF.